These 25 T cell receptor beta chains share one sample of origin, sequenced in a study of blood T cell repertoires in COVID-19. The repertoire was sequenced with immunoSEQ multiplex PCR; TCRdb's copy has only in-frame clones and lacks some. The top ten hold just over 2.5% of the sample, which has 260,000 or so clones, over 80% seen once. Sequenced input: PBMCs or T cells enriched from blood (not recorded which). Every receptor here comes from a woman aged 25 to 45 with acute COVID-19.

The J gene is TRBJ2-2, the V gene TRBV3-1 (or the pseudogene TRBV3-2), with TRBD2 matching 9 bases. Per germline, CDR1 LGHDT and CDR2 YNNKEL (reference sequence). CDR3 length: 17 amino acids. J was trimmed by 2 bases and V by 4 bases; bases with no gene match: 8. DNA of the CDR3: TGTGCCAGCAGCCTGTTTAGCGGGGGCGACAACACCGGGGAGCTGTTTTTT. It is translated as CASSLFSGGDNTGELFF.

In DNA form, the CDR3 reads TGCGCCAGCAGCTTGGAGGGGGTAAGGAACGAGCAGTACTTC. Its translation is CASSLEGVRNEQYF. The chain couples TRBV5-1 to TRBJ2-7; D perhaps matches TRBD1 (6 bases). Germline V CDR1 and CDR2: SGHRS, YFSETQ. The length of the CDR3 is 14 residues. V lost 0 bases and J 5 bases, leaving 12 bases between the germline ends.

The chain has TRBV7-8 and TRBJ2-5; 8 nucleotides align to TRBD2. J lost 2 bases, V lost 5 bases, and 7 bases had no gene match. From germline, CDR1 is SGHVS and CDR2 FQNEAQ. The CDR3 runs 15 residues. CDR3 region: CASSRGGRGQETQYF. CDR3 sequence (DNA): TGTGCCAGCAGCCGCGGGGGGCGGGGGCAAGAGACCCAGTACTTC.

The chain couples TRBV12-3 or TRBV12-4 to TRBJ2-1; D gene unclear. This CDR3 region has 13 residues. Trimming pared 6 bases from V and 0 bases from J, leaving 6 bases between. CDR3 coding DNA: TGTGCCAGCAGGGCCAGCTCCTACAATGAGCAGTTCTTC. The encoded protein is CASRASSYNEQFF.

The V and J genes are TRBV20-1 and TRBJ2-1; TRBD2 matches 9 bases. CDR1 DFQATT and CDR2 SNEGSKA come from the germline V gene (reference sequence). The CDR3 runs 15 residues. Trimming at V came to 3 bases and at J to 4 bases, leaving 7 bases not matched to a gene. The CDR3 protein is CSASTGLASYNEQFF. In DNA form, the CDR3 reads TGCAGTGCTAGTACTGGACTAGCGTCTTACAATGAGCAGTTCTTC.

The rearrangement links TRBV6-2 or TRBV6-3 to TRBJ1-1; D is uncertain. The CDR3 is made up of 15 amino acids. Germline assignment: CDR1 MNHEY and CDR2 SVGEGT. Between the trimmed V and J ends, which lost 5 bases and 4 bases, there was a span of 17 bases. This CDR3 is CASSTRTDLVTEAFF. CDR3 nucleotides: TGTGCCAGCAGTACCCGAACAGATTTGGTCACTGAAGCTTTCTTT.

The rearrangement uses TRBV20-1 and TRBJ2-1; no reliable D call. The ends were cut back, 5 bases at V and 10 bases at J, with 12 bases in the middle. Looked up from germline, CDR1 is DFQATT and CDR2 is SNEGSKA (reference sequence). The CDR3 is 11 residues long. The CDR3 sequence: CSASPGWEQFF. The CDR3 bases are TGCAGTGCTTCCCCCGGGTGGGAGCAGTTCTTC.

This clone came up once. The CDR3 region is CASSFSPEFTNYGYTF. The CDR3 coding sequence is TGTGCCAGCAGCTTCTCCCCAGAATTTACAAACTATGGCTACACCTTC. The rearrangement links TRBV11-2 to TRBJ1-2; D unresolved. Trimming cost V 3 bases and J 2 bases, with 16 bases left between them. CDR1 is SGHAT, CDR2 FQNNGV, per germline. The CDR3 spans 16 residues. Supplemented by reference TRBV11-2 and TRBJ1-2, the full variable domain reads EAGVAQSPRYKIIEKRQSVAFWCNPISGHATLYWYQQILGQGPKLLIQFQNNGVVDDSQLPKDRFSAERLKGVDSTLKIQPAKLEDSAVYLCASSFSPEFTNYGYTFGSGTRLTVV.

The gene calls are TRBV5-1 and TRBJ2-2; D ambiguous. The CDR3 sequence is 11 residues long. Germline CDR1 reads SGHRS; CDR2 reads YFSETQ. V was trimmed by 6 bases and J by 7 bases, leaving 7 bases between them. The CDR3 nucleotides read TGCGCCAGCAAAGAGGTCGGGGAGCTGTTTTTT. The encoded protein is CASKEVGELFF.

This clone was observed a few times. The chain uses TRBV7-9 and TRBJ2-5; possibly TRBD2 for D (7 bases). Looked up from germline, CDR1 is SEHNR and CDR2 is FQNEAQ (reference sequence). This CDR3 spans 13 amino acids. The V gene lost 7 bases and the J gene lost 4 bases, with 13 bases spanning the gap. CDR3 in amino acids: CASTRGGGETQYF. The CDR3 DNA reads TGTGCCAGCACCCGAGGGGGGGGAGAGACCCAGTACTTC.

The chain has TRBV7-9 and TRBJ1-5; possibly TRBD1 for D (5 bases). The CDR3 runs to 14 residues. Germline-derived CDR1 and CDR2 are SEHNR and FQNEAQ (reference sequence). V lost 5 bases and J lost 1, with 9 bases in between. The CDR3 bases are TGTGCCAGCAGCCCTGGGGGGAGCAATCAGCCCCAGCATTTT. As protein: CASSPGGSNQPQHF.

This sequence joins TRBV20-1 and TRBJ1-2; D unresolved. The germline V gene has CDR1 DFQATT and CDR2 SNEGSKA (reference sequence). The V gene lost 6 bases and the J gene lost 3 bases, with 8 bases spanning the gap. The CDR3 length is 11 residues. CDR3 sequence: CSAGPDYGYTF. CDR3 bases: TGCAGTGCGGGCCCCGACTATGGCTACACCTTC.

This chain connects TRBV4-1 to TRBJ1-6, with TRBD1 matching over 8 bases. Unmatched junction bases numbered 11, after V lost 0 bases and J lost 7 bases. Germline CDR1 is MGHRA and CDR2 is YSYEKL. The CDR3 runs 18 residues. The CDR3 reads CASSQEGQGPTWNSPLHF. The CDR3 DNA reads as TGCGCCAGCAGCCAAGAAGGACAGGGTCCCACTTGGAATTCACCCCTCCACTTT.

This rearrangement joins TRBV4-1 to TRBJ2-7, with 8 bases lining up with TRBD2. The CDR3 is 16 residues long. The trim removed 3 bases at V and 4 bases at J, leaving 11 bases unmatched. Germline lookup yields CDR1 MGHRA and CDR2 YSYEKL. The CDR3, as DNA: TGCGCCAGCAGCCACAATAGCGGGGAACCCGGATACGAGCAGTACTTC. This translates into CASSHNSGEPGYEQYF.

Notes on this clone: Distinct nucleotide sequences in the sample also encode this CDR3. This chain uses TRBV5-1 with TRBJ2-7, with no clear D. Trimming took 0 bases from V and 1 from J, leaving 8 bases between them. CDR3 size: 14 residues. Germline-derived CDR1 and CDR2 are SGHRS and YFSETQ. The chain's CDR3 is CASSLGSGSYEQYF. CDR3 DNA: TGCGCCAGCAGCTTGGGTTCAGGTTCCTACGAGCAGTACTTC.

The CDR3 nucleotides read TGTGCCTGGAACCCCCCTGGGCGGGCCTACGAGCAGTACTTC. Protein product: CAWNPPGRAYEQYF. The V gene is TRBV30, the J gene TRBJ2-7; D perhaps matches TRBD2 (5 bases). This CDR3 is built from 14 residues. Germline CDR1 and CDR2: GTSNPN and SVGIG (reference sequence). The V end lost 4 bases, the J end lost 2 bases, and 15 bases lay between the germline ends.

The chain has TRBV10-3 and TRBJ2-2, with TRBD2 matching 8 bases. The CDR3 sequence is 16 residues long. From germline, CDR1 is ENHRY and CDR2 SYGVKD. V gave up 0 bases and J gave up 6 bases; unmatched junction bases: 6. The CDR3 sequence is CAISESGLALAGELFF. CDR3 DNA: TGTGCCATCAGTGAGTCTGGACTAGCACTAGCCGGGGAGCTGTTTTTT.

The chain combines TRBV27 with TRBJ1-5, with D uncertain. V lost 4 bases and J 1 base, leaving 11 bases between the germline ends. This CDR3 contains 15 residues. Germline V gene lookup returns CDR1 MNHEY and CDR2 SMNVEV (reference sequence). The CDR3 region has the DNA TGTGCCAGCAGTTCCATGGCTGTCAGCAATCAGCCCCAGCATTTT. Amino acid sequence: CASSSMAVSNQPQHF.

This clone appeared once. The CDR3 sequence: CASSPAGFIGNQPQHF. The CDR3 DNA follows: TGTGCCAGCAGCCCCGCAGGGTTCATCGGCAATCAGCCCCAGCATTTT. The gene calls are TRBV5-6 and TRBJ1-5, with D possibly matching TRBD1 (5 bases). The V gene's germline CDR1 is SGHDT and CDR2 YYEEEE. The CDR3 extends over 16 amino acids. The ends were cut back, 4 bases at V and 2 bases at J, with 16 bases in the middle.

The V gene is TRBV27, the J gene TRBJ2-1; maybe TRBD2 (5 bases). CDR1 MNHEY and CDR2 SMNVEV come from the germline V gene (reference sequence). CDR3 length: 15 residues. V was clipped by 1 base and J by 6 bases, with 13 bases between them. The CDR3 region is CASSLWLASPNEQFF. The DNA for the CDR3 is TGTGCCAGCAGTTTATGGCTAGCTTCCCCCAATGAGCAGTTCTTC.

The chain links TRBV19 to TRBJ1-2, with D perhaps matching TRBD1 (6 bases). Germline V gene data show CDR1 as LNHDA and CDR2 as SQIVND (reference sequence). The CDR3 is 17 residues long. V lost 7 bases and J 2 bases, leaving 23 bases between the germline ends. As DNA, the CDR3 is TGTGCCAGTAATGCCTTACGCCCCCAACAGGGAAACTATGGCTACACCTTC. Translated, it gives CASNALRPQQGNYGYTF.

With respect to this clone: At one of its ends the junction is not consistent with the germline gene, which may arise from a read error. The CDR3 DNA follows: TGTGCTAGCAGCTCCCAGGTCACGAGCAATCAGCCCCAGCATTTT. Its protein product is CASSSQVTSNQPQHF. The chain carries TRBV7-7 and TRBJ1-5; D gene uncertain. The CDR3 sequence is 15 residues long. Per germline, CDR1 SSHAT and CDR2 FNYEAQ (reference sequence). Supplemented by reference TRBV7-7 and TRBJ1-5, the full variable domain reads GAGVSQSPRYKVTKRGQDVTLRCDPISSHATLYWYQQALGQGPEFLTYFNYEAQPDKSGLPSDRFSAERPEGSISTLTIQRTEQRDSAMYRCASSSQVTSNQPQHFGDGTRLSIL.

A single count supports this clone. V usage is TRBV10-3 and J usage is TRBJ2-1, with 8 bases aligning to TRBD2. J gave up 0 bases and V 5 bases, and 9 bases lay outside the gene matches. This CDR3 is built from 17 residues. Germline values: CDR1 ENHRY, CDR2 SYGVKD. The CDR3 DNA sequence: TGTGCCATCAGTATCACCGCGGGGGGAGTCTCCTACAATGAGCAGTTCTTC. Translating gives CAISITAGGVSYNEQFF.

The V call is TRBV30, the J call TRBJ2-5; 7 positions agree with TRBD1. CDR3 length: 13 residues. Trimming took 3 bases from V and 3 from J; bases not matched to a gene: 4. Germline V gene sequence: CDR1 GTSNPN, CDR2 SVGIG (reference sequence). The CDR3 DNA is TGTGCCTGGAGCAGGGACAGAAAAGAGACCCAGTACTTC. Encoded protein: CAWSRDRKETQYF.

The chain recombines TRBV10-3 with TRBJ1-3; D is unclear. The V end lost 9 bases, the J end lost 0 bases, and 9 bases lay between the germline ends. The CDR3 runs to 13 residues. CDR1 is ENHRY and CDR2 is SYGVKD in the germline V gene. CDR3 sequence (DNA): TGTGCCATTACCGGGAGCTCTGGAAACACCATATATTTT. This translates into CAITGSSGNTIYF.